Reported below is one T cell receptor (beta chain). This record belongs to a study of T cell responses to AZD1222 COVID-19 vaccine. Sequencing used immunoSEQ multiplex PCR; TCRdb keeps in-frame clones, though not all of them. This table has roughly 170,000 clones, just over 85% appearing once. CDR1 is SGHAT and CDR2 is FQNNGV in the germline V gene. V lost 0 bases, J lost 4 bases, and 7 bases stayed unmatched. The CDR3 sequence is 16 residues long. This material consisted of peripheral blood, taken on day 0 of AZD1222 vaccination. The rearrangement joins TRBV11-2 to TRBJ1-2; 8 nucleotides agree with TRBD1. The sequence was collected from an adult in good health. Written as DNA, the CDR3 is TGTGCCAGCAGCTTAGATCCAGGACAGGGCGGCTATGGCTACACCTTC. Protein: CASSLDPGQGGYGYTF. Variable domain in full (rest from reference TRBV11-2 and TRBJ1-2): EAGVAQSPRYKIIEKRQSVAFWCNPISGHATLYWYQQILGQGPKLLIQFQNNGVVDDSQLPKDRFSAERLKGVDSTLKIQPAKLEDSAVYLCASSLDPGQGGYGYTFGSGTRLTVV.